The 17 T cell receptor beta chains reported below all come from one sample, sequenced in a study of control samples from healthy donors and cancer patients. The data were produced by immunoSEQ multiplex PCR, yet TCRdb's version contains in-frame clones alone and is incomplete. Here the sample spans about 74,000 clones, more than 70% being singletons. Sample: blood. The receptors derive from a woman aged 45 to 65 in good health.

The chain has TRBV5-6 and TRBJ2-1; possibly TRBD1 for D (6 bases). The CDR3 is 17 amino acids. The germline V gene encodes CDR1 SGHDT and CDR2 YYEEEE. V shed 4 bases and J shed 1 base, with 18 bases lying between them. Here the CDR3 reads CASSGAGDTFSYNEQFF. The CDR3, as DNA: TGTGCCAGCAGCGGTGCAGGGGACACCTTTTCCTACAATGAGCAGTTCTTC.

The rearrangement joins TRBV29-1 to TRBJ2-1; 11 bases fit TRBD2. The germline V gene has CDR1 SQVTM and CDR2 ANQGSEA. The CDR3 extends over 19 amino acids. After removal of 5 bases from V and 0 bases from J, the junction contained 15 bases not matched to a gene. CDR3 in DNA: TGCAGCGTTCGACCAAAATCTAGCGGGGGGCCGAGCTCCTACAATGAGCAGTTCTTC. Translation: CSVRPKSSGGPSSYNEQFF.

The chain has TRBV6-5 and TRBJ2-6; D is unclear. Deletions cut 8 bases from V and 4 bases from J, with 9 bases between. This CDR3 has 13 residues. Germline V gene lookup returns CDR1 MNHEY and CDR2 SVGAGI. CDR3 sequence: CASVSSGANVLTF. The DNA for the CDR3 is TGTGCCAGCGTATCTTCGGGGGCCAACGTCCTGACTTTC.

Here the CDR3 DNA reads TGTGCCAGCAGCCAAGAAGAGACCCAGTACTTC. Protein: CASSQEETQYF. The chain joins TRBV7-9 to TRBJ2-5; D is undetermined. CDR1 SEHNR and CDR2 FQNEAQ come from the germline V gene (reference sequence). With 5 bases removed from V and 3 bases from J, the gap between germline ends came to 4 bases. This CDR3 is built from 11 residues.

V usage is TRBV6-5 and J usage is TRBJ1-3; a weak D match, TRBD1 (6 bases). The CDR3 runs 14 residues. Germline values: CDR1 MNHEY, CDR2 SVGAGI. The DNA for the CDR3 is TGTGACTGGACAGCGCGGAACTCTGGAAACACCATATATTTT. Translating gives CDWTARNSGNTIYF.

The gene calls are TRBV19 and TRBJ1-2; TRBD1 might be the D (5 bases). CDR3 length: 13 residues. CDR1 LNHDA and CDR2 SQIVND come from the germline V gene (reference sequence). V was pared by 2 bases and J by 8 bases, with 12 bases between. CDR3 sequence (DNA): TGTGCCAGTAGTATACGAGGGGCGAGAGGCTACACCTTC. Translated, it gives CASSIRGARGYTF.

The rearrangement uses TRBV5-1 and TRBJ2-6; D uncertain. Germline V gene data show CDR1 as SGHRS and CDR2 as YFSETQ. There are 13 residues in the CDR3. V lost 9 bases and J lost 2, with 9 bases in between. The CDR3 here is CATYDPGANVLTF. The DNA of the CDR3 is TGCGCCACCTATGACCCTGGGGCCAACGTCCTGACTTTC.

The gene calls are TRBV7-8 and TRBJ1-3, with D unclear. CDR1 is SGHVS and CDR2 is FQNEAQ in the germline V gene. V was cut by 5 bases and J by 4 bases, with 15 bases left in between. The CDR3 totals 15 residues. The CDR3 coding sequence is TGTGCCAGCAGCCTAGGTGTGGGTGCGGGAAACACCATATATTTT. It specifies CASSLGVGAGNTIYF.

The chain is built from TRBV6-5 and TRBJ2-3; D unclear. The CDR3 sequence is 14 residues long. The V gene's germline CDR1 is MNHEY and CDR2 SVGAGI. V lost 1 base to trimming and J lost 6 bases, with 11 bases between them. The CDR3 nucleotides are TGTGCCAGCAGTTACTTAGGCGAGAGGGATACGCAGTATTTT. Its protein product is CASSYLGERDTQYF.

On this clone itself: The junction differs from germline at one of its ends, possibly a read error. The CDR3 is CVSRFSVTGELFF. CDR3 DNA sequence: TGTGTCAGCAGATTCAGTGTCACCGGGGAGCTGTTTTTT. The chain joins TRBV3-1 (or the pseudogene TRBV3-2) to TRBJ2-2; D remains unclear. The CDR3 extends over 13 amino acids. CDR1 is LGHDT, CDR2 YNNKEL, per germline (reference sequence).

V is TRBV5-4 and J is TRBJ2-1, with 11 positions matching TRBD2. Germline V gene sequence: CDR1 SGHNT, CDR2 YYREEE (reference sequence). The CDR3 extends over 14 amino acids. For the CDR3, the DNA is TGTGCAGAGGCTAGCGGGGGGCCGCACAATGAGCAGTTCTTC. This sequence encodes CAEASGGPHNEQFF. The full variable domain, its missing parts supplied by reference TRBV5-4 and TRBJ2-1, is ETGVTQSPTHLIKTRGQQVTLRCSSQSGHNTVSWYQQALGQGPQFIFQYYREEENGRGNFPPRFSGLQFPNYSSELNVNALELDDSALYLCAEASGGPHNEQFFGPGTRLTVL.

This clone was detected ten times or more. The chain employs TRBV19 and TRBJ1-1; no clear D gene. CDR1 and CDR2 (germline): LNHDA, SQIVND (reference sequence). The V end lost 8 bases, the J end lost 4 bases, and 20 bases lay between the germline ends. CDR3 length equals 15 residues. The CDR3 sequence is CASRVEGWESTEAFF. In DNA form, the CDR3 reads TGTGCCAGTCGGGTTGAAGGATGGGAAAGCACTGAAGCTTTCTTT. The variable domain in full, completed from reference TRBV19 and TRBJ1-1, reads DGGITQSPKYLFRKEGQNVTLSCEQNLNHDAMYWYRQDPGQGLRLIYYSQIVNDFQKGDIAEGYSVSREKKESFPLTVTSAQKNPTAFYLCASRVEGWESTEAFFGQGTRLTVV.

This sequence joins TRBV7-8 and TRBJ2-2, with 8 bases aligning to TRBD1. The junction had 5 bases not matched to a gene; V was cut back by 1 base and J by 4 bases. The length of the CDR3 is 16 residues. Per the germline V gene, CDR1 is SGHVS and CDR2 is FQNEAQ. The CDR3 loop is CASSLGGQGRTGELFF. CDR3 in DNA: TGTGCCAGCAGCTTAGGAGGACAGGGCCGCACCGGGGAGCTGTTTTTT.

The CDR3 is CASSLGLANSPLHF. CDR3 coding DNA: TGCGCCAGCAGCCTCGGGTTGGCGAATTCACCCCTCCACTTT. The V and J genes are TRBV4-1 and TRBJ1-6; D gene uncertain. The length of the CDR3 is 14 residues. Between the trimmed V and J ends, which lost 4 bases and 7 bases, there was a span of 11 bases. Germline assignment: CDR1 MGHRA and CDR2 YSYEKL.

This chain connects TRBV21-1 to TRBJ1-2; TRBD1 is the table's D call and was not checked against the DNA. TRBV21-1 is an annotated pseudogene. The CDR3 is 15 residues long. CDR3 in amino acids: CASSKRDRAYYGYTF. The CDR3 coding sequence is TGTGCCAGCAGCAAACGGGACAGGGCATACTATGGCTACACCTTC.

The V and J genes are TRBV6-5 and TRBJ1-2; a weak D match, TRBD1 (5 bases). Looked up from germline, CDR1 is MNHEY and CDR2 is SVGAGI. This CDR3 has 12 amino acids. Trimming cost V 6 bases and J 4 bases, with 9 bases left between them. The CDR3 protein is CASSRDLYGYTF. The DNA of the CDR3 is TGTGCCAGCAGCAGGGACCTCTATGGCTACACCTTC.

The chain has TRBV11-3 and TRBJ2-1, with TRBD1 identical over 9 bases. The CDR3 extends over 14 amino acids. The trim removed 5 bases at V and 6 bases at J, leaving 5 bases unmatched. The V gene's germline CDR1 is SGHNT and CDR2 YENEEA. Here the CDR3 DNA reads TGTGCCAGCAGCCACCGGGACAGGGCCAATGAGCAGTTCTTC. Translation: CASSHRDRANEQFF.